The TCR beta chain described here comes from a study of human thymus T cells. Only four of the eight donors provided an approximately 0.5-1 mL blood sample. This clone was counted between two and nine times. The CDR3 sequence is 11 residues long. Trimming cost V 6 bases and J 5 bases, with 10 bases left between them. The germline CDR1 and CDR2 sequences are SQVTM and ANQGSEA. Clones were sequenced by immunoSEQ multiplex PCR, and TCRdb holds only the in-frame ones, with some missing. The table lists 40,000 to 45,000 clones, roughly 94% of them singletons. The rearrangement joins TRBV29-1 to TRBJ1-1; D unclear. This TCR was sampled from a boy under two years old with a congenital heart defect but otherwise immunologically healthy. The sequenced sample consisted of blood. The CDR3: CSVHGGTEAFF. CDR3 in DNA: TGCAGCGTCCACGGAGGGACTGAAGCTTTCTTT.